This TCR beta chain derives from a study of shared clonotypes between healthy human individuals. General study findings and limits: Rarefaction exposed incomplete sorted-subset sequencing despite large depth. For naive CD4 cells, approximately 4.8% of clonotypes were shared across a few donors.

CDR3 size: 15 residues. V shed 3 bases and J shed 7 bases, with 15 bases lying between them. Germline assignment: CDR1 MGHRA and CDR2 YSYEKL. It was into CD45RA+ naive and CD45RA-negative memory subsets that the CD4+ cells were split. Of note for this clone: Antigen: not known.

At a deep level, the assay was run. TCRdb's table, derived via immunoSEQ multiplex PCR, lists solely in-frame clones and lacks some. The sample lists about 2.4 million clones; more than 80% were seen once. The chain links TRBV4-1 to TRBJ2-2; D ambiguous. This clonotype was sampled from a man aged 18 to 35 in good health. The sample was naive CD4+ T cells sorted from blood. Subset: CD45RA+ positively selected. CDR3 sequence: CASSQAMVKNGELFF. CDR3 bases: TGCGCCAGCAGCCAGGCCATGGTGAAGAACGGGGAGCTGTTTTTT.